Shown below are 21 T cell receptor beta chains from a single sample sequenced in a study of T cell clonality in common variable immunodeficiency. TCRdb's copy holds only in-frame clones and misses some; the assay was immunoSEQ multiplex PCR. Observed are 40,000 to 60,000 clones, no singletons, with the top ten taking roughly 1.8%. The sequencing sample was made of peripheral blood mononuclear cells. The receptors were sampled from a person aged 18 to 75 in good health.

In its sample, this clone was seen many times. The sequenced CDR3 bases are TGCAGTGCCAACCGGGACAGGGCCTACGAG. Its translation is CSANRDRAYE. Given in full, the CDR3 is CSANRDRAYEQYF. The chain uses TRBV20-1 and TRBJ2-7; 9 bases are a match to TRBD1. Sequencing ends 3 residues short of the CDR3 end; the germline J gene provides the rest. CDR3 size: 13 residues. Germline V gives CDR1 DFQATT, CDR2 SNEGSKA (reference sequence). Trimming took 6 bases from V and 2 from J; bases not matched to a gene: 5.

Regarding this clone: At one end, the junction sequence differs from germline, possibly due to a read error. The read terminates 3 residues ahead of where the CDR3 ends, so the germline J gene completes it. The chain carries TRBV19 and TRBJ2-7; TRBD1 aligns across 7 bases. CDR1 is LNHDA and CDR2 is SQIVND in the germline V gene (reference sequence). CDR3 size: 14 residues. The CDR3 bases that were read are TGTGCCGGTAGTTTTGCAGGGGGAACGTACGAG. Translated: CAGSFAGGTYE. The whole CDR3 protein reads CAGSFAGGTYEQYF.

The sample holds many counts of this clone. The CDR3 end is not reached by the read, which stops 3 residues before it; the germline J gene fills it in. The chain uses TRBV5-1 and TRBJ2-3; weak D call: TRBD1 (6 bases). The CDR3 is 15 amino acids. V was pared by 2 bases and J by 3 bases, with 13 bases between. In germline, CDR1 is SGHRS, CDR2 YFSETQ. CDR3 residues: CASSFLDSLTDTQYF. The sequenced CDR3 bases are TGCGCCAGCAGCTTCCTGGACAGCCTGACAGATACG. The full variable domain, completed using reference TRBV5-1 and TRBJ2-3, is KAGVTQTPRYLIKTRGQQVTLSCSPISGHRSVSWYQQTPGQGLQFLFEYFSETQRNKGNFPGRFSGRQFSNSRSEMNVSTLELGDSALYLCASSFLDSLTDTQYFGPGTRLTVL.

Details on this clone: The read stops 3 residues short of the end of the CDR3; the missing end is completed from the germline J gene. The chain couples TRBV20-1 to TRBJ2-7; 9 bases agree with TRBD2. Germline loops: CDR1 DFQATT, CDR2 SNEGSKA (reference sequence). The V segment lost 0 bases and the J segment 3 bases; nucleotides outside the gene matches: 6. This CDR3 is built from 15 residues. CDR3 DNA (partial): TGCAGTGCTAGAGATGAAGCGGGAGGCCTCTACGAG. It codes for CSARDEAGGLYE. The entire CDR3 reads CSARDEAGGLYEQYF.

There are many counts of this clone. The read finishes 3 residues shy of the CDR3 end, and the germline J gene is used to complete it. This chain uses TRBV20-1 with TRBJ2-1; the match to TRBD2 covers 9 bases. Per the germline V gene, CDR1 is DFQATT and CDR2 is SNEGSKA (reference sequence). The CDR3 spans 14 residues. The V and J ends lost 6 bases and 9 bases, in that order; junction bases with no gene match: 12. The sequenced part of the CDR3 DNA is TGCAGTGCCCGTGGGCTAGCGGGAAAAGGTGAG. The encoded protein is CSARGLAGKGE. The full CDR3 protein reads CSARGLAGKGEQFF.

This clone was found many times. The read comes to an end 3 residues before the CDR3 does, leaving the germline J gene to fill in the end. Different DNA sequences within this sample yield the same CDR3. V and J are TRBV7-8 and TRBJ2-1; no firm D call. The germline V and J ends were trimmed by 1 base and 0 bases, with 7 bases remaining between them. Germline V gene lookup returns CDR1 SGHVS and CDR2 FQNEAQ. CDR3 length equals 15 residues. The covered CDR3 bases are TGTGCCAGCAGCTTAGGCTCTAGCTCCTACAATGAG. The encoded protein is CASSLGSSSYNE. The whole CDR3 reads CASSLGSSSYNEQFF. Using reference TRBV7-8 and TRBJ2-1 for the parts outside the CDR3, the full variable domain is GAGVSQSPRYKVAKRGQDVALRCDPISGHVSLFWYQQALGQGPEFLTYFQNEAQLDKSGLPSDRFFAERPEGSVSTLKIQRTQQEDSAVYLCASSLGSSSYNEQFFGPGTRLTVL.

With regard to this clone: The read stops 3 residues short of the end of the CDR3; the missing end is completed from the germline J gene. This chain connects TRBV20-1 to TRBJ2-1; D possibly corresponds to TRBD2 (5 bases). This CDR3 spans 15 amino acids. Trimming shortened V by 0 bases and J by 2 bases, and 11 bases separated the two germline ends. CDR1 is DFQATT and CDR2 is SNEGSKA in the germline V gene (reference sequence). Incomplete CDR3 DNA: TGCAGTGCTAGAGATCCGAGCGGAACCTACAATGAG. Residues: CSARDPSGTYNE. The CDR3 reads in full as CSARDPSGTYNEQFF.

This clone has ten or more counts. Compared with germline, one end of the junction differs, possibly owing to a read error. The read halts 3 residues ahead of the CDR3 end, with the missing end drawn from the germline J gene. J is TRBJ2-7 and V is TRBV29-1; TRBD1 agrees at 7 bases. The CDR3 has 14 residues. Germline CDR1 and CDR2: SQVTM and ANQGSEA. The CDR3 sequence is CSVERWTGSDEQYF. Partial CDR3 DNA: TGCAGCGTTGAAAGATGGACAGGCTCCGACGAG.

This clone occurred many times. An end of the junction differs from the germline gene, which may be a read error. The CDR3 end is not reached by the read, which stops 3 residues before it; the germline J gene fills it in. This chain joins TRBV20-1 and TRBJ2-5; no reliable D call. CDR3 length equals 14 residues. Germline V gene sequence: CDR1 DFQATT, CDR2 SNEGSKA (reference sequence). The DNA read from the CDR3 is TGCAGTGCTGGAGAGATCCTAGGCCAAGAGACC. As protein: CSAGEILGQET. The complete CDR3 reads CSAGEILGQETQYF.

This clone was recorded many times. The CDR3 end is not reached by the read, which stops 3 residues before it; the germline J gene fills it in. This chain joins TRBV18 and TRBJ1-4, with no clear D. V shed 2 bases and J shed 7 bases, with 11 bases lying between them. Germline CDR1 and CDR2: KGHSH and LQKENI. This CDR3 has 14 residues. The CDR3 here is CASSPDLSGEKLFF. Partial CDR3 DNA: TGTGCCAGCTCACCAGATTTGTCGGGTGAAAAA.

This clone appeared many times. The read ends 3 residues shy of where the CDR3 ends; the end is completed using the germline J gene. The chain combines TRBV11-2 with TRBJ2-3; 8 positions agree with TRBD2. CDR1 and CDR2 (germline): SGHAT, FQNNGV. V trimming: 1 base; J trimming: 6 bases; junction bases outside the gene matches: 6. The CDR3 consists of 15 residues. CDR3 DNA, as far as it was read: TGTGCCAGCAGCTTAGTCCCCGGGAGGGGCGATACG. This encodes CASSLVPGRGDT. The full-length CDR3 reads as CASSLVPGRGDTQYF. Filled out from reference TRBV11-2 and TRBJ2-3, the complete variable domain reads EAGVAQSPRYKIIEKRQSVAFWCNPISGHATLYWYQQILGQGPKLLIQFQNNGVVDDSQLPKDRFSAERLKGVDSTLKIQPAKLEDSAVYLCASSLVPGRGDTQYFGPGTRLTVL.

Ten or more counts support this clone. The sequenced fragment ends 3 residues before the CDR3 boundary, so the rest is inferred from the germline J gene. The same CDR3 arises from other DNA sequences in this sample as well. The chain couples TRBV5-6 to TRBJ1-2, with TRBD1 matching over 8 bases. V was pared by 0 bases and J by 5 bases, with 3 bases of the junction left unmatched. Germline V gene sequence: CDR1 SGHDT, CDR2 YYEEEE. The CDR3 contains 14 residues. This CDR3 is CASSLGTGSYGYTF. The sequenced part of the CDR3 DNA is TGTGCCAGCAGCTTGGGGACAGGGTCTTATGGC.

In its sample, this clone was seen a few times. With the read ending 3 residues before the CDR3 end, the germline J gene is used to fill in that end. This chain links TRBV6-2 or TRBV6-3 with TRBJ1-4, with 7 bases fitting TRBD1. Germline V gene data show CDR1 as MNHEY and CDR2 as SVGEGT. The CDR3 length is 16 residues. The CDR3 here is CASSTRQGAYNSPLFF. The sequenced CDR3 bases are TGTGCCAGCAGCACAAGACAGGGCGCCTATAATTCACCA.

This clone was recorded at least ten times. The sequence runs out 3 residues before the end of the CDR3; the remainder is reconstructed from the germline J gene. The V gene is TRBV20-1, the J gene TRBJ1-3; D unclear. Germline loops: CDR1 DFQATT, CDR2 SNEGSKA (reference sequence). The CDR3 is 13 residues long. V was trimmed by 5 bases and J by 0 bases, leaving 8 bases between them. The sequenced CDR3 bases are TGCAGTGCTGGGCAGTCCTCTGGAAACACC. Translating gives CSAGQSSGNT. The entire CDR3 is CSAGQSSGNTIYF.

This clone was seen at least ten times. The CDR3 loop reads CASSLEAGLGKLFF. The sequenced CDR3 bases are TGTGCCAGCAGCTTAGAAGCAGGCCTGGGAAAA. The chain has TRBV7-2 and TRBJ1-4; no firm D call. With the read ending 3 residues before the CDR3 end, the germline J gene is used to fill in that end. The CDR3 runs to 14 residues. Germline CDR1 is SGHTA and CDR2 is FQGNSA. The germline V and J ends were trimmed by 1 base and 10 bases, with 13 bases remaining between them.

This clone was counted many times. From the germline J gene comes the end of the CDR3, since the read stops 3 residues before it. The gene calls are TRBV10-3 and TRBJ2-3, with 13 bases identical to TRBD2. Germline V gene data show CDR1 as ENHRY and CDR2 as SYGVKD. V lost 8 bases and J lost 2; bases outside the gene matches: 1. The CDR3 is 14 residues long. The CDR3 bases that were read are TGTGCCATCGGACTAGCGGGAGTCACAGATACG. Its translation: CAIGLAGVTDT. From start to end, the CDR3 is CAIGLAGVTDTQYF.

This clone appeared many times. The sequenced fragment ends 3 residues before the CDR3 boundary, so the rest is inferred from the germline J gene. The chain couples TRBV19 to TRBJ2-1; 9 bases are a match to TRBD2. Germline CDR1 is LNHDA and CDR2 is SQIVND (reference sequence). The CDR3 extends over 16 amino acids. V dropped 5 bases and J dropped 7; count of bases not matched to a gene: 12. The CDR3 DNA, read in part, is TGTGCCAGTAGTCCTACTCCGGCGGGAGGGCCAAATGAG. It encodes CASSPTPAGGPNE. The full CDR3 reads CASSPTPAGGPNEQFF.

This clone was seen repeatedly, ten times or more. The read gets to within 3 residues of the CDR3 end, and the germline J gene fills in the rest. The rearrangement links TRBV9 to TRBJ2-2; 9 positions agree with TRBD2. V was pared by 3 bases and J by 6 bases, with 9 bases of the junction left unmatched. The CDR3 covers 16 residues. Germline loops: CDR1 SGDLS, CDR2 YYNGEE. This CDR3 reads CASSGIAGVLAGELFF. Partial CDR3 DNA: TGTGCCAGCAGCGGAATAGCGGGAGTGCTGGCCGGGGAG.

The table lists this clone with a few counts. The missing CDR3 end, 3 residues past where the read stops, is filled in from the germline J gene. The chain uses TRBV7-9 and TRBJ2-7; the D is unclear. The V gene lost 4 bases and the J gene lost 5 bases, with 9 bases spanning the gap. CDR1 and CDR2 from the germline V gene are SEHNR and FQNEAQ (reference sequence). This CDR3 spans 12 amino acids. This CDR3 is CASSYRVHEQYF. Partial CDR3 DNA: TGTGCCAGCAGCTACCGGGTGCACGAG.

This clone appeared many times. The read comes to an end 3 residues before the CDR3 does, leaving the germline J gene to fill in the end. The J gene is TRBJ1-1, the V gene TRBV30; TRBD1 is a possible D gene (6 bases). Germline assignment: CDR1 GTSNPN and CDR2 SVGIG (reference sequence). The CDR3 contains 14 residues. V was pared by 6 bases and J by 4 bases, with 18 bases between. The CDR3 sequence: CACATGTLGTEAFF. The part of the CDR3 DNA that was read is TGTGCCTGTGCAACAGGGACATTAGGCACTGAA.

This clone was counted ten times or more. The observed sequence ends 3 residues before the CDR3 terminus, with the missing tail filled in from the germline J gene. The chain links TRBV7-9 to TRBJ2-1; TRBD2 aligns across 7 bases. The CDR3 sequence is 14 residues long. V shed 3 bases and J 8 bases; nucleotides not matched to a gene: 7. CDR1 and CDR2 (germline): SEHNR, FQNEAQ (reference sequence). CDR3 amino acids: CASSFSGALDEQFF. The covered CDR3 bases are TGTGCCAGCAGCTTCAGCGGGGCCTTGGATGAG.